The source of this TCR beta chain is a study of response to subunit inactivated influenza vaccine. TCRdb independently ran MiXCR on the RT-PCR reads; one entry per CDR3 protein. The sample has about 700,000 distinct CDR3 sequences, around 14% seen once. In germline, CDR1 is LGHNA, CDR2 YSLEER. The V and J ends lost 1 base and 4 bases respectively, with 9 bases between them. The CDR3 consists of 14 residues. This sequence originates from a man in his fifties or sixties who received an inactivated influenza vaccine. The source was PBMCs from blood, collected less than 15 days before vaccination. This chain connects TRBV4-3 to TRBJ2-3, with D unclear. The CDR3 DNA reads as TGCGCCAGCAGCCAAGTGAAGGTGTCAGATACGCAGTATTTT. Its translation is CASSQVKVSDTQYF.